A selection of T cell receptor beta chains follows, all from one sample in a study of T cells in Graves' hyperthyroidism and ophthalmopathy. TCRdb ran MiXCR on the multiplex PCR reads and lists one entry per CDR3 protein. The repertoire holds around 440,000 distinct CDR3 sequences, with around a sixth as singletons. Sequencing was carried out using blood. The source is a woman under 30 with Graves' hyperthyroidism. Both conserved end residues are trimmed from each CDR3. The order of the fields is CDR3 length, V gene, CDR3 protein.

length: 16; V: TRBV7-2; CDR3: ASSFGTSGASNTGELF
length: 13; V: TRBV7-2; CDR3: ASSPFLDSGNTIY
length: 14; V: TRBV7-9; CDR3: ASSPQGLAAYNEQF
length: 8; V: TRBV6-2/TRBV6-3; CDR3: ASTADTQY
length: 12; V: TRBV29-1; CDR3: SVELAGGNNEQF
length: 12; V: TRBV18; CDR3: ASSPPGQSYEQY
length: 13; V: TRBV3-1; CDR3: ASSQKAGVTGELF
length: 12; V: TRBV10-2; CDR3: ASTPGQGAKKLF
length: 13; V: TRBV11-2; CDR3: ASSLGAGVAGEQY
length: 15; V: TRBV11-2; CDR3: ASSQRQDSPFRAEQY
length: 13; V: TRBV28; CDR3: ASSTGRVTKNIQY
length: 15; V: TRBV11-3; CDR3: ASSKFHSSGRRNEQY
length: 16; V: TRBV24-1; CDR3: ATSDSTGLAGPTDTQY
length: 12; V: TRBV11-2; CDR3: ASSLTPDGYEQY
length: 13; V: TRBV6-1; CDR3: ASRSGTSGGYEQF
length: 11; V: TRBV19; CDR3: ASSIEPSQPQH
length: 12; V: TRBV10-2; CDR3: ASSAGRNNQPQH
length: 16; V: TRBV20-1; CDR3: SARDFLSGTETYNEQF